The subject of this entry is one T cell receptor beta chain. Its cognate antigen has yet to be identified. No base quality values were provided; no much bigger clone lies one nucleotide off. The source of the sample is a study of blood T cell repertoires in COVID-19 (TCRdb year 2020). Regarding the research as a whole: The collaborator samples originated in the United States, Italy and Spain and spanned the acute and convalescent phases of COVID-19. The prospective study material was composed of cDNA or gDNA derived from T cells, B-cell-depleted T cells, or PBMCs. The dataset comprised deeply sampled blood TCRbeta repertoires from subjects exposed to, actively infected with, or recovered from COVID-19. The repertoires were made available in a free public database intended to serve as a resource for research on the immune response to SARS-CoV-2. Samples were obtained from the ongoing ImmuneRACE study (first 160 participants) and from 950 to 1,500 subjects provided by 6 global collaborators. The sample metadata nearly always contained a de-identified subject ID, COVID-19 status, age in years and sex. HLA class I and class II types, where available, came from metadata supplied by the sample provider rather than from assay-based typing.

The immunoSEQ Assay, a bias-controlled multiplex PCR, was used to amplify TCRbeta CDR3 regions from genomic DNA. Turning to the authors' computational methods: Within the assay, amplification of reference gene primers was used to estimate how many nucleated cells each sample contained. To quantify the absolute abundance of each unique TCRbeta CDR3 rearrangement, sequence reads were collapsed and filtered. For each sample, productive Simpson clonality was calculated as the square root of Simpson's diversity index over productive rearrangements. In its TCRdb copy, this immuneACCESS table keeps in-frame sequences only and misses some clones. Where compared with another copy, unresolved V genes explain less than half of these, and the others have no known cause. The DNA was the basis for D and trimming; V, J and clone size are from that table. The sample records under 200,000 clones, about 88% of which are singletons. The ten largest clones represent less than 0.7% of the sample.

At one collaborating source in Seattle, patients were enrolled during active infection and were followed longitudinally through the course of disease. Each collaborating institution followed its own protocols to collect whole blood in K2EDTA tubes. For TCRbeta analysis, collaborators shipped samples as frozen whole blood, isolated PBMCs, or DNA extracted from either of those sample types. Study-wide conclusions, independent of this receptor: The amount of clinical and demographic metadata varied by source and participant and was provided uncurated.

Sequences were obtained from peripheral blood. The clonotype was recovered from a man between 60 and 75 years old with COVID-19, enrolled during active disease.

In nucleotides, the sequence is TGTGCCAGCAGACGACAGGATGTCTCCTACGAGCAGTACTTC. Its amino acids are CASRRQDVSYEQYF. The chain uses TRBV5-4 and TRBJ2-7, and the D gene may be TRBD1, 6 bases matching. Between the V and J ends, shortened by 5 bases and 0 bases respectively, the junction contains 12 bases. Its CDR3 holds 14 amino acids, cysteine through phenylalanine. Of the read, only the CDR3 DNA is kept; its 42 bases are in frame from base 1. As encoded in the germline V gene (reference sequence), CDR1 is SGHNT while CDR2 is YYREEE.